This T cell receptor (beta chain) was sequenced during a study of cytomegalovirus exposure and HLA in healthy donors. Study background: Unique TCR beta sequences numbering some 110 million came from about 179 million T cells in an earlier analysis. The study's findings and limits: In a later analysis, a genetic analysis reported fewer productive-TCR N-insertions in an Asian-associated ancestry cluster than the cohort average. For most TCR beta V segments, an earlier analysis put the productive rate at about 90% or about 30% of the time.

The V and J ends lost 7 bases and 6 bases respectively, with 13 bases between them. This CDR3 spans 13 amino acids. Germline CDR1 reads ENHRY; CDR2 reads SYGVKD. This clone was detected only once. The antigen is undetermined. In the PCR, 60 Vbeta and 13 Jbeta primers were used. Using immunoSEQ multiplex PCR, the repertoire was profiled, and TCRdb retains in-frame clones only, with some absent. The sample includes approximately 150,000 clones, 75% to 90% of them seen just once. This cohort consisted of healthy bone marrow donors. The sample comprised PBMCs. The chain is built from TRBV10-3 and TRBJ2-1; TRBD1 might be the D (5 bases). This clonotype was sampled from a woman aged 25 to 39 in good health and CMV-seronegative. The CDR3 DNA reads TGTGCCATCATGCGAGACAGTTTCAATGAGCAGTTCTTC. Its translation: CAIMRDSFNEQFF.